The 14 T cell receptor beta chains presented below share a single source sample, sequenced in a study of blood T cell repertoires in COVID-19 (dated by TCRdb to the early 2020s). Library preparation used the immunoSEQ multiplex PCR assay. TCRdb carries this immuneACCESS record with in-frame sequences only. Its versions omit some clonotypes, under half of them owing to an unresolved V gene in the studies checked, with the rest unexplained. The sample yields 27,000 or so clones; approximately 79% were counted once. The top ten clones comprise around 2% of the sample. Sequenced sample: peripheral blood. The receptors originated from a man aged 80 or over with active or convalescent COVID-19.

This clone is a singleton in its sample. V usage is TRBV3-1 (or the pseudogene TRBV3-2) and J usage is TRBJ2-1; 13 positions match TRBD2. The CDR3 extends over 17 amino acids. Germline CDR1 LGHDT, CDR2 YNNKEL (reference sequence). V lost 8 bases to trimming and J lost 10 bases; unmatched junction nucleotides: 17. CDR3 bases: TGTGCCAGCGGAACCGGGACTAGCGGGACCTTGAGGGGAGAGCAGTTCTTC. It codes for CASGTGTSGTLRGEQFF.

The rearrangement uses TRBV27 and TRBJ2-7; TRBD2 aligns across 10 bases. With V trimmed by 6 bases and J by 0 bases, 14 bases remained unmatched. In germline, CDR1 is MNHEY, CDR2 SMNVEV (reference sequence). The CDR3 spans 18 residues. The CDR3 reads CASSPLGLAGASSYEQYF. The DNA for the CDR3 is TGTGCCAGCAGCCCATTAGGGCTAGCGGGGGCAAGCTCCTACGAGCAGTACTTC.

The chain couples TRBV10-3 to TRBJ1-6, with D unclear. The germline V gene has CDR1 ENHRY and CDR2 SYGVKD. Between the trimmed V and J ends, which lost 0 bases and 2 bases, there was a span of 2 bases. The CDR3 is 14 residues long. CDR3 nucleotides: TGTGCCATCAGTGAGTCCGCCTATAATTCACCCCTCCACTTT. Protein product: CAISESAYNSPLHF.

The sample holds a few counts of this clone. This chain connects TRBV10-1 to TRBJ1-2; maybe TRBD1 (6 bases). Germline V gene data show CDR1 as WNHNN and CDR2 as SYGVQD (reference sequence). V was shortened by 5 bases and J by 1 base, with 8 bases between the two germline ends. The CDR3 runs to 13 residues. The DNA of the CDR3 is TGCGCCAGCAGTCCAGGGGTTAACTATGGCTACACCTTC. Translating gives CASSPGVNYGYTF.

V is TRBV2 and J is TRBJ2-2; unclear D gene. Looked up from germline, CDR1 is SNHLY and CDR2 is FYNNEI. The CDR3 is 13 amino acids. Between the trimmed V and J ends, which lost 7 bases and 0 bases, there was a span of 6 bases. CDR3 coding DNA: TGTGCCAGCAATCAGGCGAACACCGGGGAGCTGTTTTTT. Translation gives CASNQANTGELFF.

Here the CDR3 reads CASSQVYPGHPRNEQFF. CDR3 bases: TGTGCCAGCAGCCAAGTGTATCCGGGACACCCTAGAAATGAGCAGTTCTTC. The rearrangement links TRBV7-2 to TRBJ2-1, with D possibly being TRBD1 (6 bases). Per germline, CDR1 SGHTA and CDR2 FQGNSA. Trimming pared 5 bases from V and 7 bases from J, leaving 24 bases between. The CDR3 covers 17 residues.

This clone was detected only a few times. V usage is TRBV12-5 and J usage is TRBJ2-2; possibly TRBD2 for D (6 bases). From germline, CDR1 is LGHNT and CDR2 FRNRAP. Deletions cut 1 base from V and 2 bases from J, with 11 bases between. The CDR3 has 16 residues. The CDR3: CASGLGIAANTGELFF. The DNA for the CDR3 is TGTGCTAGTGGTTTGGGTATAGCGGCAAACACCGGGGAGCTGTTTTTT.

DNA for the CDR3: TGTGCCAGCAGCCCAGGACAGAAACTTAACTATGGCTACACCTTC. Its translation is CASSPGQKLNYGYTF. V and J are TRBV9 and TRBJ1-2, with D possibly matching TRBD1 (6 bases). The length of the CDR3 is 15 residues. Germline CDR1 and CDR2: SGDLS and YYNGEE. The ends were cut back, 4 bases at V and 1 base at J, with 14 bases in the middle.

Here the CDR3 reads CATSGNQGATDTQYF. As DNA, the CDR3 is TGTGCCACCAGTGGCAATCAGGGGGCCACAGATACGCAGTATTTT. The chain carries TRBV24-1 and TRBJ2-3; 8 nucleotides line up with TRBD1. The germline V gene encodes CDR1 KGHDR and CDR2 SFDVKD. V shed 5 bases and J 2 bases; nucleotides not matched to a gene: 5. This CDR3 contains 15 residues.

The V and J genes are TRBV2 and TRBJ2-5; D is perhaps TRBD1 (6 bases). V dropped 8 bases and J dropped 5 bases, with 18 bases sitting between them. The CDR3 covers 14 residues. Germline V gene data show CDR1 as SNHLY and CDR2 as FYNNEI. For the CDR3, the DNA is TGTGCCAGCCTCCGGGACACCCTGGGTGAGACCCAGTACTTC. This translates into CASLRDTLGETQYF.

The chain joins TRBV5-1 to TRBJ2-2, with TRBD1 identical over 7 bases. There are 15 residues in the CDR3. Germline V gene data show CDR1 as SGHRS and CDR2 as YFSETQ. The ends lost 5 bases at V and 7 bases at J; junction bases unmatched: 11. The CDR3: CASSKGAQGNGELFF. CDR3 sequence (DNA): TGCGCCAGCAGTAAGGGGGCGCAAGGAAACGGGGAGCTGTTTTTT.

The rearrangement links TRBV6-5 to TRBJ2-1, with unresolved D. With 6 bases removed from V and 7 bases from J, the gap between germline ends came to 10 bases. The CDR3 totals 12 residues. Germline lookup yields CDR1 MNHEY and CDR2 SVGAGI. CDR3 region: CASSQTRNEQFF. CDR3 sequence (DNA): TGTGCCAGCAGCCAAACCCGGAATGAGCAGTTCTTC.

The CDR3 region has the DNA TGTGCCAGCAGCCTACGGGCGGGAGACCCCTCCTACGAGCAGTACTTC. It encodes CASSLRAGDPSYEQYF. The chain joins TRBV11-2 to TRBJ2-7, with TRBD2 identical over 7 bases. Trimming removed 5 bases from V and 0 bases from J; junction bases left unmatched: 10. Germline V CDR1 and CDR2: SGHAT, FQNNGV. This CDR3 comprises 16 residues.

This CDR3 reads CAISLKAGGDPTGELFF. Here the CDR3 DNA reads TGTGCCATCAGCTTAAAGGCTGGGGGCGACCCCACCGGGGAGCTGTTTTTT. This sequence joins TRBV10-3 and TRBJ2-2, with D possibly TRBD1 on 6 matching bases. CDR1 is ENHRY and CDR2 is SYGVKD in the germline V gene. The CDR3 covers 17 residues. Trimming removed 6 bases from V and 4 bases from J, with 21 bases in between.